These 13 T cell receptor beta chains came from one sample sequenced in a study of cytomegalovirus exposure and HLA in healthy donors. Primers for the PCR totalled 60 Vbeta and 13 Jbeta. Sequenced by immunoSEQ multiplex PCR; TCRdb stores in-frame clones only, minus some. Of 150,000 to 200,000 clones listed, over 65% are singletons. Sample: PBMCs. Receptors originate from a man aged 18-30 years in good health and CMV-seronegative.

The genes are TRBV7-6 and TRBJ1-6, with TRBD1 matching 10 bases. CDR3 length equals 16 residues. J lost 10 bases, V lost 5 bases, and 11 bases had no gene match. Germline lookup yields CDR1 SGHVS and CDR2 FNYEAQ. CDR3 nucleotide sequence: TGTGCCAGCAGCCCGACGGGACAGGGGAAGGAATCACCCCTCCACTTT. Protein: CASSPTGQGKESPLHF.

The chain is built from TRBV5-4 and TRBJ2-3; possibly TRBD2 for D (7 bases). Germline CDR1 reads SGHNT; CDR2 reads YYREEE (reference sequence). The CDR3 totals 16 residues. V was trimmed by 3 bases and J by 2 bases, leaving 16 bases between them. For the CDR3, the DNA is TGTGCCAGCAGCTGGGGGGGCGGGTCAGCCACAGATACGCAGTATTTT. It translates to CASSWGGGSATDTQYF.

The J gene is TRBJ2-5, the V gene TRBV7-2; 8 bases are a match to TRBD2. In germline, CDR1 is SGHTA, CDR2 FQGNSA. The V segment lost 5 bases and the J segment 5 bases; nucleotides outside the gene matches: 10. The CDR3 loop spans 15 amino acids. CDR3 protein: CASSPVAGGGETQYF. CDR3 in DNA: TGTGCCAGCAGCCCAGTGGCGGGGGGCGGGGAGACCCAGTACTTC.

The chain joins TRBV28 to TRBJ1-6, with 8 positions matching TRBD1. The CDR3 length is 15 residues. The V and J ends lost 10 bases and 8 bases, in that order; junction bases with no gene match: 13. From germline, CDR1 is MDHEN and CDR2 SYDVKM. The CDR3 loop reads CAITHLTGGYSPLHF. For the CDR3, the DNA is TGTGCCATCACTCACCTCACAGGGGGTTATTCACCCCTCCACTTT.

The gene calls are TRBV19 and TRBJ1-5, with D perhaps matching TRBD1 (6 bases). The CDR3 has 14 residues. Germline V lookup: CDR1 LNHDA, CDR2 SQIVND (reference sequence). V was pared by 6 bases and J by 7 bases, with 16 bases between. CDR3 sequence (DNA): TGTGCCAGTAGCAGGGGAGGGGAAGGGCAGCCCCAGCATTTT. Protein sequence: CASSRGGEGQPQHF. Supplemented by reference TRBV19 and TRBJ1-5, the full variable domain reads DGGITQSPKYLFRKEGQNVTLSCEQNLNHDAMYWYRQDPGQGLRLIYYSQIVNDFQKGDIAEGYSVSREKKESFPLTVTSAQKNPTAFYLCASSRGGEGQPQHFGDGTRLSIL.

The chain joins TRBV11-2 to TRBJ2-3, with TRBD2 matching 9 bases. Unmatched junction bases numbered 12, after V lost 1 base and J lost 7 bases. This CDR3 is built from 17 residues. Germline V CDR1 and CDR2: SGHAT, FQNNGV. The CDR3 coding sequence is TGTGCCAGCAGCTTAGGAAGAGGAGCGGGAGGCAGGAATACGCAGTATTTT. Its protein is CASSLGRGAGGRNTQYF.

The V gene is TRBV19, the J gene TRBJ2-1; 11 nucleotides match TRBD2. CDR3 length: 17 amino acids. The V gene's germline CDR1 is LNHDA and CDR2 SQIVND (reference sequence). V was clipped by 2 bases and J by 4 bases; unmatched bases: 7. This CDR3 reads CASSITLAGGNYNEQFF. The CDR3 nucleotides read TGTGCCAGTAGTATAACGCTAGCGGGAGGAAATTACAATGAGCAGTTCTTC. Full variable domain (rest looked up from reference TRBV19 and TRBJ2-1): DGGITQSPKYLFRKEGQNVTLSCEQNLNHDAMYWYRQDPGQGLRLIYYSQIVNDFQKGDIAEGYSVSREKKESFPLTVTSAQKNPTAFYLCASSITLAGGNYNEQFFGPGTRLTVL.

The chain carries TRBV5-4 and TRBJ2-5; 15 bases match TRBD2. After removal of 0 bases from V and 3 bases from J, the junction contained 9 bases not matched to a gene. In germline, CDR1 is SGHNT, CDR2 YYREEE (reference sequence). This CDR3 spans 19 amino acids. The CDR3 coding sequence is TGTGCCAGCAGCTTGGGTGGGACTAGCGGGGGGCCGAATAAAGAGACCCAGTACTTC. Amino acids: CASSLGGTSGGPNKETQYF. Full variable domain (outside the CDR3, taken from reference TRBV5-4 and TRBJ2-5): ETGVTQSPTHLIKTRGQQVTLRCSSQSGHNTVSWYQQALGQGPQFIFQYYREEENGRGNFPPRFSGLQFPNYSSELNVNALELDDSALYLCASSLGGTSGGPNKETQYFGPGTRLLVL.

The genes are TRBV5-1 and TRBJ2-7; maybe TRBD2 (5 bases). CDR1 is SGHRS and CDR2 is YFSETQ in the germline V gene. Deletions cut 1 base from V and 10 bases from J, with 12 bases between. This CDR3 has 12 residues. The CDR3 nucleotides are TGCGCCAGCAGCTTGCGGGGTTCCAGTCAGTACTTC. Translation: CASSLRGSSQYF.

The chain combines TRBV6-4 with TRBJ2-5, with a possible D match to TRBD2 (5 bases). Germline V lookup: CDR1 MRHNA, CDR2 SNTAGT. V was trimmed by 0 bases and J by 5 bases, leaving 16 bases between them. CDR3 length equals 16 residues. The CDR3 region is CASSDSGRGCGETQYF. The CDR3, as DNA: TGTGCCAGCAGTGACTCCGGCCGAGGGTGTGGGGAGACCCAGTACTTC.

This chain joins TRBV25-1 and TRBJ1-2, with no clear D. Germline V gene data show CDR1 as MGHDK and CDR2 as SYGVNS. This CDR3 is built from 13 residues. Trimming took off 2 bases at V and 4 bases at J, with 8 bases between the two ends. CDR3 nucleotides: TGTGCCAGCAGTGAAACGGTCGGCTATGGCTACACCTTC. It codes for CASSETVGYGYTF.

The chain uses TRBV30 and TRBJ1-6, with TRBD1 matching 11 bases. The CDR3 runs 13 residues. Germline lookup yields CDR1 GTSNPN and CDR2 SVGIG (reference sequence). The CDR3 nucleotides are TGTGGGACCGGACAGGGGGCTAATTCACCCCTCCACTTT. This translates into CGTGQGANSPLHF.

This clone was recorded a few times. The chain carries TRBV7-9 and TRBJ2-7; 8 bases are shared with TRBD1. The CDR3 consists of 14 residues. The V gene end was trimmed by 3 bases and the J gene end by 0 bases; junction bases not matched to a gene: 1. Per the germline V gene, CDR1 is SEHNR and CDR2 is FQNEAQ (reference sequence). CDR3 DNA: TGTGCCAGCAGCTTCACAGGGGGCTCCTACGAGCAGTACTTC. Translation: CASSFTGGSYEQYF.